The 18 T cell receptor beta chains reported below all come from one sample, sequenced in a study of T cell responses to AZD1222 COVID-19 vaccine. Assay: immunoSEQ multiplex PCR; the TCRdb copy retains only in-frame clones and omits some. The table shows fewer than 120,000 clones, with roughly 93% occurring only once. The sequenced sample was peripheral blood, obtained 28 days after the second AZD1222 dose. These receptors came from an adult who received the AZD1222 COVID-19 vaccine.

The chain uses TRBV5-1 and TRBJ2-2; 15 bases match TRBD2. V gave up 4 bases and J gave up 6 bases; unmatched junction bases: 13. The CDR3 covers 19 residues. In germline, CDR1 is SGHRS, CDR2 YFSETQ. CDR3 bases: TGCGCCAGCAGCCAGGGGACTAGCGGGGGGCCGAGAGGATCCGGGGAGCTGTTTTTT. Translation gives CASSQGTSGGPRGSGELFF.

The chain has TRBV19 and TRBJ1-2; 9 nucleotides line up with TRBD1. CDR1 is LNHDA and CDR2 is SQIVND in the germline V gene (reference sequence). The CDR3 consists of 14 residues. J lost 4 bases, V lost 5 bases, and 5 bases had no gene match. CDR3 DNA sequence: TGTGCCAGTAGTTGGGGACAGGGAACCTATGGCTACACCTTC. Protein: CASSWGQGTYGYTF.

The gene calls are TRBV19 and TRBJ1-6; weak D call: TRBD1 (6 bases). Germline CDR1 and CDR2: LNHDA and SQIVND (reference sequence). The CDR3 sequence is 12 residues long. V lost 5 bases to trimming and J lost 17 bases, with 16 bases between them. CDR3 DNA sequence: TGTGCCAGTAGTCCCACGGGGACACATATCCACTTT. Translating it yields CASSPTGTHIHF.

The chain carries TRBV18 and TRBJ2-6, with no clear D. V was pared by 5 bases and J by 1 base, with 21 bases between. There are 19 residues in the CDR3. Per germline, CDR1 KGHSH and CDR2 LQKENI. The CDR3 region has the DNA TGTGCCAGCTCATCCCTAGGCGGCGGTACATCTTCTGGGGCCAACGTCCTGACTTTC. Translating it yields CASSSLGGGTSSGANVLTF.

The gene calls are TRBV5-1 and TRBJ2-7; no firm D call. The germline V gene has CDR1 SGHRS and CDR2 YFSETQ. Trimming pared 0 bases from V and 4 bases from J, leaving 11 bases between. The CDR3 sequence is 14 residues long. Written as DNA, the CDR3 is TGCGCCAGCAGCTTGGCCTCCTTGATGTACGAGCAGTACTTC. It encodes CASSLASLMYEQYF. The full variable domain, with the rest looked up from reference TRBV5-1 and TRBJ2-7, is KAGVTQTPRYLIKTRGQQVTLSCSPISGHRSVSWYQQTPGQGLQFLFEYFSETQRNKGNFPGRFSGRQFSNSRSEMNVSTLELGDSALYLCASSLASLMYEQYFGPGTRLTVT.

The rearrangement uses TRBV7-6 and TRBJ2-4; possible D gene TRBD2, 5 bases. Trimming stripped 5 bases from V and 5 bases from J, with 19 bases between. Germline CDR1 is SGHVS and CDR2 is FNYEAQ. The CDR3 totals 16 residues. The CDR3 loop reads CASSPTNRELQNIQYF. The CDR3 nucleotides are TGTGCCAGCAGCCCGACGAACCGGGAATTACAAAACATTCAGTACTTC.

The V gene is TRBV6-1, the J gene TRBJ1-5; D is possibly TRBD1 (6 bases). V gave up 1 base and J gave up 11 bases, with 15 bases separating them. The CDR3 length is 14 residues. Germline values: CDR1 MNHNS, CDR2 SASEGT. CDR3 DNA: TGTGCCAGCAGTGAAGACAGGGAAATTATGTCCCAGCATTTT. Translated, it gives CASSEDREIMSQHF.

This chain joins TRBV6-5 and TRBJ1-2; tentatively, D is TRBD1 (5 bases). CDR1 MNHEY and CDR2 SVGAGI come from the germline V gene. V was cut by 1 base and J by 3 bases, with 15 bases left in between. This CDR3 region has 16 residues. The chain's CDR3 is CASSYLPPGRDYGYTF. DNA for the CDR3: TGTGCCAGCAGTTACTTACCTCCAGGGAGGGACTATGGCTACACCTTC.

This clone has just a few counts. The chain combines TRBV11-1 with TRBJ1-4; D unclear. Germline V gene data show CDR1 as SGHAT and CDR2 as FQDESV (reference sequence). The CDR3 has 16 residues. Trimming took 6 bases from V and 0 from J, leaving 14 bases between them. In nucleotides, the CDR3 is TGTGCCAGCAGTCCTGGACGGATTGCAACTAATGAAAAACTGTTTTTT. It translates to CASSPGRIATNEKLFF.

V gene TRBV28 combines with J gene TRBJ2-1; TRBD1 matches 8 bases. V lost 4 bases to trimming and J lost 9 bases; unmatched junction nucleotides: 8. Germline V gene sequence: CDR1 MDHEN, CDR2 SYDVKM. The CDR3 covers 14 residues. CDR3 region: CASSSSGTGLEQFF. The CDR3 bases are TGTGCCAGCAGTTCATCCGGGACAGGTCTTGAGCAGTTCTTC.

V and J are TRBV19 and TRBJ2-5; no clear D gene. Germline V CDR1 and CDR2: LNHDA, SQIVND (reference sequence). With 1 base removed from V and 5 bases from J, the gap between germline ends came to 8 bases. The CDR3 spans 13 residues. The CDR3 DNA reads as TGTGCCAGTAGTATAGGTCCTTCCGAGACCCAGTACTTC. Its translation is CASSIGPSETQYF.

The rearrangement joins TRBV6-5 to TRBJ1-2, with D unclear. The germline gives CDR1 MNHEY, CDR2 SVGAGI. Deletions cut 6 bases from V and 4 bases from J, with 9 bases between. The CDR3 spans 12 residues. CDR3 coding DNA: TGTGCCAGCAGACGGACGGGCTATGGCTACACCTTC. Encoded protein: CASRRTGYGYTF.

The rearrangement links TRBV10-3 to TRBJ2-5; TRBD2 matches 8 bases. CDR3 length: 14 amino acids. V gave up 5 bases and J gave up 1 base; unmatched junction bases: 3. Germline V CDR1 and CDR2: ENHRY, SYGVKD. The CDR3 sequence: CAISLTSGQETQYF. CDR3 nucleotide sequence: TGTGCCATCAGTCTTACTAGCGGCCAAGAGACCCAGTACTTC.

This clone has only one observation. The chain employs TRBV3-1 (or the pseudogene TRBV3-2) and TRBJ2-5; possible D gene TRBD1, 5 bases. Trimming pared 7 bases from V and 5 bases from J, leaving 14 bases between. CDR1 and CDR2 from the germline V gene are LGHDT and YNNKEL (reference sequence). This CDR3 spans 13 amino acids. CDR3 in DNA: TGTGCCAGCACCCAGGGAAGGTACGAGACCCAGTACTTC. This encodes CASTQGRYETQYF.

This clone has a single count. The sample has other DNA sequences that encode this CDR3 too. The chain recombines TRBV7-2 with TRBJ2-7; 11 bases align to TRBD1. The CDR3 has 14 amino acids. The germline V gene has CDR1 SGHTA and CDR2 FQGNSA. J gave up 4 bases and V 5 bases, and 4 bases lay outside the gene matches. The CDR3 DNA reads TGTGCCAGCAGCCGGGGACAGGGGGGATACGAGCAGTACTTC. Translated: CASSRGQGGYEQYF.

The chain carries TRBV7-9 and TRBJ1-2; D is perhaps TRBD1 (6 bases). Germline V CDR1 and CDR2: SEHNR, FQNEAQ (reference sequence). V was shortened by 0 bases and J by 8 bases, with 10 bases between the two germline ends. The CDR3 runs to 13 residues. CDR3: CASSLAQGNGYTF. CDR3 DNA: TGTGCCAGCAGCTTAGCACAGGGCAACGGCTACACCTTC.

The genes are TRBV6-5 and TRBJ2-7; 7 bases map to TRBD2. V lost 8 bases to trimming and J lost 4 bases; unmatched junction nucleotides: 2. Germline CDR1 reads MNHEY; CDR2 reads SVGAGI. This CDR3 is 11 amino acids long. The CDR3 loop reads CASGGGYEQYF. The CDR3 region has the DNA TGTGCCAGCGGGGGGGGGTACGAGCAGTACTTC.

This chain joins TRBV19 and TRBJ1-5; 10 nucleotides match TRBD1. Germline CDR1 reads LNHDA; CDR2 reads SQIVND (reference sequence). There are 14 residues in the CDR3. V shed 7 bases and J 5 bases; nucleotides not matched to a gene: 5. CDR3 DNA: TGTGCCAGTAAAACTGACAGGGGGCATCAGCCCCAGCATTTT. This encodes CASKTDRGHQPQHF.